The clone carrying this T cell receptor (beta chain) showed up just a few times. Its antigen is as yet unknown. This sample was taken from a study of blood T cells in healthy people across ages. Healthy individuals of Caucasian origin from Russia, aged about 6 to 95, served as donors. General study findings and limits: Using unsorted PBMCs precluded a conclusive naive versus antigen-experienced comparison. Estimated diversity, derived from one million T cells, was regarded as an underestimate.

The use of a sample-barcoded 5' primer and a J-beta primer mix characterized a second PCR of roughly 6 to 11 cycles. TCRdb independently ran MiXCR on the 5' RACE reads; one entry per CDR3 protein. Altogether around 1,500,000 distinct CDR3 sequences are present, 28% being singletons, with the ten largest covering 7.7%. Sequencing was performed on blood. The receptor comes from a woman aged 25 to 45 in good health.

The CDR3 DNA follows: TGTGCCAGCGTAGGCGGGACCTCTGGGGCCAACGTCCTGACTTTC. This codes for CASVGGTSGANVLTF. The J gene is TRBJ2-6, the V gene TRBV9, with a weak D call TRBD2 (6 bases). This CDR3 has 15 amino acids. Germline assignment: CDR1 SGDLS and CDR2 YYNGEE. V was trimmed by 7 bases and J by 0 bases, leaving 11 bases between them.